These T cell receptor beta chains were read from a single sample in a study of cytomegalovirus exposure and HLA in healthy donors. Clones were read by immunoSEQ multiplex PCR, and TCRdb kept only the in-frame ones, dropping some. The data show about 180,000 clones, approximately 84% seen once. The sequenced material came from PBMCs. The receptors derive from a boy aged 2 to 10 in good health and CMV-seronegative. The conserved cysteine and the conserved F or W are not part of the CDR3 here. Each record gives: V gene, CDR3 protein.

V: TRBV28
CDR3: ASSLTTTYYGYT

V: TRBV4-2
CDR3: ASSQGIRAEEQY

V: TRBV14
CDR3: ASSQGWGYGYT

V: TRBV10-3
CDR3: AISGTDPAQTGELF

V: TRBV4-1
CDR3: ASSQEGQISGNTIY

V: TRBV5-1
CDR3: ASSTTGTSATGELF

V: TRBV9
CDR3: ASSVDGWEHNEQF

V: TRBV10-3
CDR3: AISDPGYGYT

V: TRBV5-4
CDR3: ASSPASGGGYTGELF

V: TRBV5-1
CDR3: ASSLAGGGNQPQH

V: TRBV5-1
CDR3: ASSPRTGGEKLF

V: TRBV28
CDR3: ASSLSRADTLFTDTQY

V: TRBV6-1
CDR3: ASSAYGVRTEAF

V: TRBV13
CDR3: ASSSATQGARGNEQF

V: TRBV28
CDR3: ASSLRHLEAF

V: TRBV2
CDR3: ASITGRAGNEQF

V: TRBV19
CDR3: ASSRGSYVEETQY

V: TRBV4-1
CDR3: ASSQATGGGGEAF

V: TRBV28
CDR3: ASSFQVWDGLAGGGSYEQY